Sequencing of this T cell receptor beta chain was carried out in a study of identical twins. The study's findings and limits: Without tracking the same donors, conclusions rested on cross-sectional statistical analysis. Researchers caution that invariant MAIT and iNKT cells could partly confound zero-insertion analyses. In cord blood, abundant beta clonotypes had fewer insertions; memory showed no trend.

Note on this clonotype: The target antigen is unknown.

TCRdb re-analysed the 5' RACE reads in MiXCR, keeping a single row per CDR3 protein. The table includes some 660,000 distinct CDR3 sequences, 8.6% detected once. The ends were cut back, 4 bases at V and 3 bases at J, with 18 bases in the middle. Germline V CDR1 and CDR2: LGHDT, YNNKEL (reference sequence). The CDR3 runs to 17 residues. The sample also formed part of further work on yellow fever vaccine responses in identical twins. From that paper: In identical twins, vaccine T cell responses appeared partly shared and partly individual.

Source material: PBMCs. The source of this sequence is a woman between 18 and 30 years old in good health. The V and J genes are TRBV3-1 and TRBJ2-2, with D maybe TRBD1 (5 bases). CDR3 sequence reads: CASSPQLWGADTGELFF. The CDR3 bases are TGTGCCAGCAGCCCCCAGTTGTGGGGCGCGGACACCGGGGAGCTGTTTTTT.